The clone carrying this T cell receptor (beta chain) appeared many times. Its antigen is unknown. How the authors handled the data: Counts of TCRs in each sample centred on a median of around 92,000 and extended from around 25,000 to 690,000. TCRdb called the RACE reads again in MiXCR, with one record for every CDR3 protein. These V and J calls derive from TCRdb rather than the authors' analysis. The sample records tens of thousands of distinct CDR3 sequences, approximately 9.8% being singletons. Time point of the sample: pre-sensitization, week 0. Documented treatment: therapeutic diphenylcyclopropenone sensitization with weekly scalp DPC. Blood sampling occurred before each patch-test application. These data originate in a study of human T cells and chemical hapten exposure. The wider study: 2% DPC applied to an approximately 2 cm by approximately 2 cm arm area sensitized donors.

The CDR3 extends over 10 amino acids. V dropped 8 bases and J dropped 14 bases, with 10 bases sitting between them. Study-wide findings and caveats: The number of TCRs over 1 in 1000 frequency stayed unchanged after DPC.

The receptor comes from a woman in her thirties or forties with alopecia areata. Some clones in this sample may be carry-over from other donors' samples. The chain links TRBV23-1 to TRBJ1-6, with D perhaps matching TRBD1 (5 bases). TRBV23-1 is identified as an open reading frame with a role that is uncertain. The sample consisted of whole blood, taken in connection with sensitization to the hapten diphenylcyclopropenone (DPC). This CDR3 reads CASLGGTLHF. DNA of the CDR3: TGCGCCAGCCTTGGGGGAACCCTCCACTTT.